These 32 T cell receptor beta chains were all obtained from the same sample, sequenced in a study of T cell clonotyping in hematopoietic cell transplantation. Only in-frame clones appear in the TCRdb table, and some are missing; sequencing was by immunoSEQ multiplex PCR. The sample yields over 6,000 clones, about 91% seen once. Time point given: recipient sample about 28 days before transplant, after cytoreduction. The sample in question was peripheral blood mononuclear cells, obtained before stem cell transplant. The receptor set was obtained from a man aged 30-40 years with acute myeloid leukemia. Some clones in this sample may be carry-over from other donors' samples.

This clone was picked up a small number of times. CDR3 region: CASSLARVNQPQHF. As DNA, the CDR3 is TGTGCCAGCAGTTTAGCCAGGGTCAATCAGCCCCAGCATTTT. V usage is TRBV6-5 and J usage is TRBJ1-5, with a possible D match to TRBD1 (5 bases). Germline V gene lookup returns CDR1 MNHEY and CDR2 SVGAGI. The CDR3 totals 14 residues. The V and J ends lost 4 bases and 3 bases respectively, with 10 bases between them.

This clone has only a few counts. The gene calls are TRBV4-1 and TRBJ1-1, with D maybe TRBD1 (6 bases). Per germline, CDR1 MGHRA and CDR2 YSYEKL. CDR3 size: 17 residues. V was trimmed by 0 bases and J by 0 bases, leaving 14 bases between them. Here the CDR3 DNA reads TGCGCCAGCAGCCAAGATGGCACAGGGAGGGTGAACACTGAAGCTTTCTTT. This sequence encodes CASSQDGTGRVNTEAFF.

The rearrangement links TRBV10-2 to TRBJ2-1; the match to TRBD2 covers 9 bases. Germline V gene lookup returns CDR1 WSHSY and CDR2 SAAADI. V shed 4 bases and J 5 bases; nucleotides not matched to a gene: 3. This CDR3 is built from 14 residues. The chain's CDR3 is CASSGVAGDNEQFF. The CDR3 nucleotides read TGCGCCAGCAGTGGGGTAGCGGGGGACAATGAGCAGTTCTTC.

The chain couples TRBV29-1 to TRBJ2-7, with D perhaps assigned TRBD1 or TRBD2 (5 bases each). The V and J ends lost 0 bases and 5 bases respectively, with 14 bases between them. In germline, CDR1 is SQVTM, CDR2 ANQGSEA. The CDR3 length is 14 residues. The CDR3 DNA follows: TGCAGCGTTGAAGATCGGGTATCGGGGCACGAGCAGTACTTC. Its protein product is CSVEDRVSGHEQYF.

The chain employs TRBV28 and TRBJ2-7; perhaps D is TRBD1 or TRBD2 (6 bases each). Germline CDR1 reads MDHEN; CDR2 reads SYDVKM. CDR3 length: 15 amino acids. The V end was cut by 6 bases, the J end by 6 bases, with 21 bases between. The DNA of the CDR3 is TGTGCCAGCAGCTCTCGGAGTTGGGGGGCGGGCGAGCAGTACTTC. It is translated as CASSSRSWGAGEQYF.

The rearrangement uses TRBV6-5 and TRBJ1-2; D possibly corresponds to TRBD1 (6 bases). V was cut by 6 bases and J by 5 bases, with 16 bases left in between. Germline V CDR1 and CDR2: MNHEY, SVGAGI. This CDR3 has 14 amino acids. CDR3: CASRTRVGGYGYTF. The CDR3 bases are TGTGCCAGCAGAACCCGAGTAGGGGGTTATGGCTACACCTTC.

V gene TRBV7-9 combines with J gene TRBJ2-2, with no clear D. The germline gives CDR1 SEHNR, CDR2 FQNEAQ (reference sequence). The CDR3 extends over 12 amino acids. The V end was cut by 5 bases, the J end by 7 bases, with 8 bases between. CDR3 sequence: CASSTSFGELFF. In DNA, the CDR3 is TGTGCCAGCAGCACCTCGTTCGGGGAGCTGTTTTTT.

This clone was detected once. V gene TRBV11-3 combines with J gene TRBJ2-1, with 10 bases identical to TRBD2. The length of the CDR3 is 17 residues. V gave up 5 bases and J gave up 0 bases; unmatched junction bases: 7. CDR1 is SGHNT, CDR2 YENEEA, per germline. Written as DNA, the CDR3 is TGTGCCAGCAGCGGAGCGGGAGGGACGAGCTCCTACAATGAGCAGTTCTTC. The encoded protein is CASSGAGGTSSYNEQFF.

This clone has a single count. The chain joins TRBV11-2 to TRBJ2-7; TRBD2 is a possible D gene (6 bases). Germline loops: CDR1 SGHAT, CDR2 FQNNGV. The CDR3 covers 14 residues. The V end was cut by 3 bases, the J end by 0 bases, with 9 bases between. This chain's CDR3 is CASSFGGNSYEQYF. The CDR3 DNA is TGTGCCAGCAGCTTCGGCGGGAACTCCTACGAGCAGTACTTC.

The CDR3 reads CASSLSRVRGYYGYTF. Here the CDR3 DNA reads TGTGCCAGCAGCTTATCTCGGGTCAGGGGTTATTATGGCTACACCTTC. The chain links TRBV7-9 to TRBJ1-2; a weak D match, TRBD1 (6 bases). Trimming shortened V by 2 bases and J by 5 bases, and 18 bases separated the two germline ends. The germline V gene has CDR1 SEHNR and CDR2 FQNEAQ (reference sequence). The CDR3 consists of 16 residues.

Remarks on this clone: Mismatch with germline at one junction end may stem from a read error. This chain joins TRBV27 and TRBJ1-2; TRBD1 matches at 10 bases. The CDR3 is 14 amino acids. The germline CDR1 and CDR2 sequences are MNHEY and SMNVEV (reference sequence). The CDR3, as DNA: TGTGCCAGCAGTTTTCGGGACAGGGGTGTAAGTCTTCTGTTC. The encoded protein is CASSFRDRGVSLLF.

This chain links TRBV2 with TRBJ2-7; D is unclear. Trimming left V 9 bases short and J 2 bases short, with 11 bases between. Germline CDR1 is SNHLY and CDR2 is FYNNEI. CDR3 length: 12 amino acids. CDR3 in DNA: TGTGCCAGTAGGTTGAGAACCTACGAGCAGTACTTC. Its translation: CASRLRTYEQYF.

V gene TRBV5-6 combines with J gene TRBJ1-2; possibly TRBD1 for D (5 bases). Germline assignment: CDR1 SGHDT and CDR2 YYEEEE. V was pared by 1 base and J by 6 bases, with 10 bases between. The CDR3 spans 13 residues. CDR3 DNA sequence: TGTGCCAGCAGCTTGTGGGGGGAGAATGGCTACACCTTC. This codes for CASSLWGENGYTF.

The rearrangement uses TRBV5-5 and TRBJ2-7, with TRBD2 identical over 13 bases. The CDR3 totals 17 residues. The J segment lost 2 bases and the V segment lost 4 bases, leaving 9 bases of the junction unmatched. Germline CDR1 is SGHKS and CDR2 is YYEKEE (reference sequence). CDR3 DNA sequence: TGTGCCAGCAGCAGGGGACTAGCGGGAACCTTTACCTACGAGCAGTACTTC. This codes for CASSRGLAGTFTYEQYF.

The V call is TRBV28, the J call TRBJ1-1; D uncertain. CDR3 size: 12 residues. V lost 7 bases and J lost 11, with 17 bases in between. CDR1 is MDHEN and CDR2 is SYDVKM in the germline V gene. CDR3 coding DNA: TGTGCCAGCACCTTATCCCGGGGTGCGGCTTTCTTT. Protein sequence: CASTLSRGAAFF.

The chain joins TRBV2 to TRBJ2-3; 9 nucleotides align to TRBD2. The germline V gene has CDR1 SNHLY and CDR2 FYNNEI. The CDR3 consists of 15 residues. J lost 1 base, V lost 2 bases, and 1 base had no gene match. CDR3 sequence reads: CASSEIAGGTDTQYF. DNA of the CDR3: TGTGCCAGCAGTGAAATAGCGGGGGGCACAGATACGCAGTATTTT.

Here the CDR3 reads CASRGLAGVTGELFF. The CDR3 bases are TGTGCCAGCAGAGGGTTAGCGGGAGTCACCGGGGAGCTGTTTTTT. This chain uses TRBV6-5 with TRBJ2-2, with TRBD2 matching over 9 bases. With V trimmed by 6 bases and J by 4 bases, 6 bases remained unmatched. The CDR3 loop spans 15 amino acids. Per the germline V gene, CDR1 is MNHEY and CDR2 is SVGAGI.

The chain links TRBV9 to TRBJ2-1; D call uncertain. Per germline, CDR1 SGDLS and CDR2 YYNGEE. The length of the CDR3 is 15 residues. Deletions cut 5 bases from V and 0 bases from J, with 12 bases between. CDR3 nucleotides: TGTGCCAGCAGTATAAGTCGTACCTCCTACAATGAGCAGTTCTTC. Translated, it gives CASSISRTSYNEQFF.

The V gene is TRBV7-9, the J gene TRBJ1-1; TRBD1 matches at 8 bases. Looked up from germline, CDR1 is SEHNR and CDR2 is FQNEAQ (reference sequence). The length of the CDR3 is 11 residues. This CDR3 is CGTGKGTEAFF. The CDR3 nucleotides are TGTGGGACAGGGAAAGGTACTGAAGCTTTCTTT.

This clone appeared a single time. V gene TRBV30 combines with J gene TRBJ1-4; 8 nucleotides line up with TRBD1. V was clipped by 3 bases and J by 4 bases; unmatched bases: 7. The length of the CDR3 is 15 residues. Germline V CDR1 and CDR2: GTSNPN, SVGIG (reference sequence). This CDR3 reads CAWSAGQAFNEKLFF. CDR3 in DNA: TGTGCCTGGAGCGCGGGACAGGCATTTAATGAAAAACTGTTTTTT.

V gene TRBV12-5 combines with J gene TRBJ2-2, with 13 bases that match TRBD2. In germline, CDR1 is LGHNT, CDR2 FRNRAP. J lost 4 bases, V lost 1 base, and 18 bases had no gene match. The CDR3 contains 22 residues. CDR3 protein: CASGLGPVPGLAGIRGTGELFF. In DNA form, the CDR3 reads TGTGCTAGTGGTTTGGGCCCTGTACCGGGACTAGCGGGAATCCGAGGCACCGGGGAGCTGTTTTTT.

V is TRBV2 and J is TRBJ2-2; either TRBD1 or TRBD2 may supply D (5 bases each). The CDR3 sequence is 13 residues long. Trimming pared 5 bases from V and 6 bases from J, leaving 10 bases between. Germline lookup yields CDR1 SNHLY and CDR2 FYNNEI. Here the CDR3 DNA reads TGTGCCAGCAGTATTGAGGGGTCCGGGGAGCTGTTTTTT. Translating it yields CASSIEGSGELFF.

The chain is built from TRBV7-6 and TRBJ2-7, with TRBD2 matching 10 bases. The CDR3 has 15 residues. Trimming removed 4 bases from V and 4 bases from J; junction bases left unmatched: 7. The germline V gene encodes CDR1 SGHVS and CDR2 FNYEAQ. The CDR3 protein is CASSSRAGGAYEQYF. For the CDR3, the DNA is TGTGCCAGCAGCTCCCGAGCGGGAGGGGCTTACGAGCAGTACTTC.

V and J are TRBV27 and TRBJ2-1, with a possible D match to TRBD2 (5 bases). The ends were cut back, 0 bases at V and 2 bases at J, with 20 bases in the middle. The CDR3 contains 19 residues. CDR1 MNHEY and CDR2 SMNVEV come from the germline V gene (reference sequence). CDR3 amino acids: CASSLSIGSSRAAYNEQFF. The CDR3 DNA sequence: TGTGCCAGCAGTTTATCGATCGGTAGTTCGCGGGCGGCCTACAATGAGCAGTTCTTC.

In its sample, this clone was seen a few times. The chain combines TRBV28 with TRBJ1-2; D uncertain. The CDR3 is made up of 14 amino acids. CDR1 is MDHEN and CDR2 is SYDVKM in the germline V gene. The ends were cut back, 1 base at V and 6 bases at J, with 12 bases in the middle. The CDR3 loop reads CASSLSPSPHGYTF. The DNA for the CDR3 is TGTGCCAGCAGTTTATCACCTTCACCCCATGGCTACACCTTC.

This clone showed up just a few times. This chain connects TRBV11-2 to TRBJ2-1, with 7 bases that match TRBD1. V gave up 3 bases and J gave up 7 bases; unmatched junction bases: 9. Per germline, CDR1 SGHAT and CDR2 FQNNGV. The CDR3 totals 15 residues. The CDR3 sequence is CASSFTRGQWNEQFF. The CDR3 nucleotides are TGTGCCAGCAGCTTCACTAGGGGACAGTGGAATGAGCAGTTCTTC.

The chain joins TRBV11-2 to TRBJ2-7; a possible D gene is TRBD1 (5 bases). This CDR3 contains 15 residues. In germline, CDR1 is SGHAT, CDR2 FQNNGV. V lost 4 bases and J lost 2, with 15 bases in between. The CDR3 region has the DNA TGTGCCAGCAGCTCGAAGGACAAAGCTACCTACGAGCAGTACTTC. Translating it yields CASSSKDKATYEQYF. Using reference TRBV11-2 and TRBJ2-7 for the parts outside the CDR3, the full variable domain is EAGVAQSPRYKIIEKRQSVAFWCNPISGHATLYWYQQILGQGPKLLIQFQNNGVVDDSQLPKDRFSAERLKGVDSTLKIQPAKLEDSAVYLCASSSKDKATYEQYFGPGTRLTVT.

The chain joins TRBV4-1 to TRBJ1-2, with a weak D call TRBD1 (5 bases). This CDR3 has 14 residues. With 3 bases removed from V and 7 bases from J, the gap between germline ends came to 15 bases. Germline V gives CDR1 MGHRA, CDR2 YSYEKL. The CDR3 spells CASSHPEGVSGYTF. The CDR3 region has the DNA TGCGCCAGCAGCCACCCCGAAGGGGTGTCTGGCTACACCTTC.

The chain couples TRBV19 to TRBJ1-2; D gene uncertain. The CDR3 has 14 residues. V lost 6 bases and J 4 bases, leaving 15 bases between the germline ends. Germline CDR1 LNHDA, CDR2 SQIVND (reference sequence). This CDR3 is CASRRRGAPYGYTF. CDR3 nucleotide sequence: TGTGCCAGTAGGCGCCGTGGAGCTCCCTATGGCTACACCTTC.

The CDR3: CASSLDTGDNYGYTF. DNA for the CDR3: TGCGCCAGCAGCTTGGACACAGGGGATAACTATGGCTACACCTTC. The chain couples TRBV5-1 to TRBJ1-2, with 7 bases matching TRBD1. The CDR3 runs to 15 residues. Trimming removed 0 bases from V and 1 base from J; junction bases left unmatched: 3. CDR1 and CDR2 (germline): SGHRS, YFSETQ.

The chain couples TRBV27 to TRBJ2-1; 10 nucleotides match TRBD2. The V segment lost 5 bases and the J segment 3 bases; nucleotides outside the gene matches: 10. The CDR3 has 17 amino acids. The germline CDR1 and CDR2 sequences are MNHEY and SMNVEV (reference sequence). Written as DNA, the CDR3 is TGTGCCAGCAGTGAGGCGACTAGCGGGCGATTCTACAATGAGCAGTTCTTC. It translates to CASSEATSGRFYNEQFF.

The chain combines TRBV4-2 with TRBJ2-4; 8 bases map to TRBD2. Germline lookup yields CDR1 LGHNA and CDR2 YNFKEQ. Germline trimming cut 0 bases from V and 3 bases from J; bases unmatched to any gene: 4. The CDR3 length is 16 residues. For the CDR3, the DNA is TGTGCCAGCAGCCAAGAGTCCGGGACTAGCAAAAACATTCAGTACTTC. Translation: CASSQESGTSKNIQYF.